One and the same sample provided the 2 T cell receptor beta chains below, sequenced in a study of CD8+ T cells in alopecia areata. It was cDNA, reverse transcribed from extracted RNA, that served as the sequencing template. Assay used: immunoSEQ multiplex PCR; TCRdb lists only in-frame clones, some missing. Of approximately 210,000 clones listed, approximately 40% are singletons. As for treatment: oral pan-JAK inhibitor, 5-10 mg twice daily. The input for sequencing was CD4+ T cells sorted from blood, taken at roughly week 36, from a patient treated with tofacitinib. These receptors were taken from a human donor with alopecia areata.

DNA of the CDR3: TGCGCCAGCAGTCAATACCCCGTGTCGTGCGTATTTGGTACGCAGTATTTT. Translation gives CASSQYPVSCVFGTQYF. The V call is TRBV23-1, the J call TRBJ2-3; D unclear. TRBV23-1 is reported as an ORF; its role is uncertain. The CDR3 loop spans 17 amino acids. The ends were cut back, 1 base at V and 8 bases at J, with 22 bases in the middle.

The V gene is TRBV6-1, the J gene TRBJ2-3; 7 bases align to TRBD2. The CDR3 consists of 14 residues. In germline, CDR1 is MNHNS, CDR2 SASEGT. After removal of 6 bases from V and 6 bases from J, the junction contained 9 bases not matched to a gene. CDR3 residues: CASRMGEGLDTQYF. The CDR3 nucleotides are TGTGCCAGCAGGATGGGGGAGGGGCTGGATACGCAGTATTTT.